A single sample gave rise to the 14 T cell receptor beta chains below, sequenced in a study of molecular identifiers for immune sequencing clone quantification. TCRdb called the PCR reads again in MiXCR, with one record for every CDR3 protein. The table lists about half a million distinct CDR3 sequences, about 25% of them singletons. Sequencing was done on a sample of naive CD8+ T cells from blood, with Jurkat cell RNA spiked in. As to subset: FACS-sorted CD8+CD4-CCR7+CD45RA+ naive T cells. The receptor source for this set is a human donor in good health. Some libraries in this study had Jurkat cell RNA spiked in.

This clonotype was seen repeatedly, ten times or more. The chain couples TRBV29-1 to TRBJ2-7; 9 bases match TRBD2. Germline V CDR1 and CDR2: SQVTM, ANQGSEA. The CDR3 sequence is 13 residues long. The trim removed 3 bases at V and 4 bases at J, leaving 4 bases unmatched. As DNA, the CDR3 is TGCAGCGTTGAGTCTAGCGGGAATTACGAGCAGTACTTC. Translated, it gives CSVESSGNYEQYF.

Note on this clonotype: Given a much more abundant clone one base away, this may be a read error. This chain links TRBV5-1 with TRBJ2-5; weak D call: TRBD2 (5 bases). V lost 4 bases and J 9 bases, leaving 16 bases between the germline ends. Germline values: CDR1 SGHRS, CDR2 YFSETQ. This CDR3 is built from 13 residues. The chain's CDR3 is CASSQSRWEPQYF. CDR3 nucleotide sequence: TGCGCCAGCAGCCAGAGTCGTTGGGAGCCCCAGTACTTC.

This clonotype was picked up a small number of times. The genes are TRBV25-1 and TRBJ2-3; the match to TRBD1 covers 11 bases. CDR3 size: 16 residues. CDR1 is MGHDK, CDR2 SYGVNS, per germline. V lost 1 base to trimming and J lost 4 bases; unmatched junction nucleotides: 4. The CDR3 sequence: CASSESGTGGPDTQYF. In DNA, the CDR3 is TGTGCCAGCAGTGAATCGGGGACAGGGGGACCAGATACGCAGTATTTT.

Concerning this clonotype itself: Without the conserved terminal phenylalanine or tryptophan, this CDR3 likely stems from a read error. It is unclear where the CDR3 begins or ends on the DNA, so no DNA is shown, and the CDR3 is as TCRdb lists it. The chain carries TRBV9 and TRBJ2-3; the table gives TRBD1 as D, unverified against the DNA. Ends included, the CDR3 has 16 residues. Germline V gene data show CDR1 as SGDLS and CDR2 as YYNGEE. The CDR3 spells CASSVGLSGAPDTRYS.

For this clonotype: Mismatch with germline at one junction end may stem from a read error. The J gene is TRBJ2-1, the V gene TRBV7-8; either TRBD1 or TRBD2 may supply D (6 bases each). This CDR3 is 15 amino acids long. Germline V gives CDR1 SGHVS, CDR2 FQNEAQ. Here the CDR3 DNA reads TGTGTCAGCAGCCCCTCGGGGGCCCTCTACAATGAGCAGTTCTTC. Residues: CVSSPSGALYNEQFF.

As regards this clonotype: The junction departs from the called germline gene at one end, perhaps through a read error. The chain recombines TRBV19 with TRBJ1-5, with D possibly being TRBD1 (6 bases). Germline-derived CDR1 and CDR2 are LNHDA and SQIVND (reference sequence). The CDR3 loop spans 14 amino acids. The DNA for the CDR3 is TGTGCCACGGGACACACCGATAGCAACCAGCCCCAGCATTTT. As protein: CATGHTDSNQPQHF.

V and J are TRBV7-9 and TRBJ2-7; unclear D gene. The V gene's germline CDR1 is SEHNR and CDR2 FQNEAQ (reference sequence). Between the trimmed V and J ends, which lost 3 bases and 3 bases, there was a span of 6 bases. This CDR3 is 12 amino acids long. DNA of the CDR3: TGTGCCAGCAGCTTTGCGAACTACGAGCAGTACTTC. Protein: CASSFANYEQYF. Full variable domain (remainder filled in from reference TRBV7-9 and TRBJ2-7): DTGVSQNPRHKITKRGQNVTFRCDPISEHNRLYWYRQTLGQGPEFLTYFQNEAQLEKSRLLSDRFSAERPKGSFSTLEIQRTEQGDSAMYLCASSFANYEQYFGPGTRLTVT.

The chain combines TRBV5-4 with TRBJ2-1; the D call may be TRBD1 or TRBD2 (6 bases each). V was cut by 5 bases and J by 8 bases, with 14 bases left in between. The CDR3 has 13 residues. CDR1 is SGHNT and CDR2 is YYREEE in the germline V gene (reference sequence). This chain's CDR3 is CASSPPGADEQFF. CDR3 coding DNA: TGTGCCAGCAGTCCGCCGGGGGCCGATGAGCAGTTCTTC.

The chain uses TRBV6-5 and TRBJ1-1; D perhaps matches TRBD1 (6 bases). The CDR3 runs 12 residues. V was trimmed by 6 bases and J by 3 bases, leaving 8 bases between them. Germline V CDR1 and CDR2: MNHEY, SVGAGI. The chain's CDR3 is CASRSGDTEAFF. CDR3 DNA: TGTGCCAGCAGGTCAGGGGACACTGAAGCTTTCTTT.

This clonotype was seen ten or more times. In DNA form, the CDR3 reads TGTGCCAGCAGTTTACCCTGGGACGCTACCCAAGAGACCCAGTACTTC. Translating gives CASSLPWDATQETQYF. The chain is built from TRBV28 and TRBJ2-5; perhaps D is TRBD1 or TRBD2 (5 bases each). CDR1 and CDR2 (germline): MDHEN, SYDVKM. V was trimmed by 2 bases and J by 1 base, leaving 14 bases between them. CDR3 length equals 16 residues.

This clonotype was recorded many times. The J gene is TRBJ2-3, the V gene TRBV18; D is unclear. The CDR3 is made up of 13 amino acids. The germline gives CDR1 KGHSH, CDR2 LQKENI. Trimming left V 0 bases short and J 5 bases short, with 6 bases between. This CDR3 is CASSPPGGDTQYF. The CDR3 DNA sequence: TGTGCCAGCTCACCACCGGGCGGAGATACGCAGTATTTT.

This clonotype was found many times. This chain joins TRBV7-9 and TRBJ2-4; tentative D call: TRBD1 (6 bases). The CDR3 is made up of 17 amino acids. Trimming took off 2 bases at V and 7 bases at J, with 21 bases between the two ends. Germline CDR1 is SEHNR and CDR2 is FQNEAQ (reference sequence). This chain's CDR3 is CASSLYVHGAGENIQYF. The CDR3, as DNA: TGTGCCAGCAGCTTATATGTTCATGGCGCAGGGGAGAACATTCAGTACTTC.

A few counts support this clonotype. The rearrangement links TRBV28 to TRBJ2-7; the D gene is possibly TRBD1 (5 bases). Germline CDR1 and CDR2: MDHEN and SYDVKM. Trimming pared 4 bases from V and 0 bases from J, leaving 13 bases between. The CDR3 is 15 residues long. CDR3 coding DNA: TGTGCCAGCAGTTCTTCACGGACACACTCCTACGAGCAGTACTTC. It codes for CASSSSRTHSYEQYF. Full variable domain (missing parts from reference TRBV28 and TRBJ2-7): DVKVTQSSRYLVKRTGEKVFLECVQDMDHENMFWYRQDPGLGLRLIYFSYDVKMKEKGDIPEGYSVSREKKERFSLILESASTNQTSMYLCASSSSRTHSYEQYFGPGTRLTVT.

This clonotype occurred many times. The chain uses TRBV12-3 or TRBV12-4 and TRBJ1-1; D is unresolved. The germline V and J ends were trimmed by 7 bases and 3 bases, with 12 bases remaining between them. The CDR3 sequence is 13 residues long. CDR3 sequence (DNA): TGTGCCAGCACCTCTAAAAGGGACACTGAAGCTTTCTTT. This translates into CASTSKRDTEAFF.